This T cell receptor beta chain was identified during a study of T cells in localized non-small cell lung cancer. Libraries were prepared by immunoSEQ multiplex PCR; TCRdb keeps only in-frame clonotypes and omits some of them. The repertoire holds tens of thousands of clones, with 70% to 80% as singletons. The V gene's germline CDR1 is LGHNA and CDR2 YNFKEQ. With V trimmed by 1 base and J by 4 bases, 17 bases remained unmatched. The length of the CDR3 is 19 residues. The sample in question was PBMCs, obtained before any cancer treatment. This TCR came from a woman aged 35 to 69 with stage II squamous cell lung carcinoma. V and J are TRBV4-2 and TRBJ2-3, with 7 bases aligning to TRBD1. The chain's CDR3 is CASSQAHYGEGQAADTQYF. Written as DNA, the CDR3 is TGTGCCAGCAGCCAAGCCCACTATGGCGAAGGACAGGCAGCAGATACGCAGTATTTT.